This entry is about one T cell receptor beta chain. The method was immunoSEQ multiplex PCR; TCRdb's version includes in-frame clones alone and lacks a portion of them. The table has some 90,000 clones, more than 85% seen once. The data belong to a study of control samples from healthy donors and cancer patients. V was clipped by 6 bases and J by 4 bases, with 10 bases between them. Germline loops: CDR1 MNHEY, CDR2 SVGEGT. The CDR3 runs to 12 residues. This sequence joins TRBV6-2 or TRBV6-3 and TRBJ2-7; D might be TRBD1 (6 bases). This sequence originates from a woman in her forties or fifties in good health. Material for sequencing was blood. The CDR3 loop reads CASSHTGYEQYF. The DNA for the CDR3 is TGTGCCAGCAGCCATACAGGGTACGAGCAGTACTTC.